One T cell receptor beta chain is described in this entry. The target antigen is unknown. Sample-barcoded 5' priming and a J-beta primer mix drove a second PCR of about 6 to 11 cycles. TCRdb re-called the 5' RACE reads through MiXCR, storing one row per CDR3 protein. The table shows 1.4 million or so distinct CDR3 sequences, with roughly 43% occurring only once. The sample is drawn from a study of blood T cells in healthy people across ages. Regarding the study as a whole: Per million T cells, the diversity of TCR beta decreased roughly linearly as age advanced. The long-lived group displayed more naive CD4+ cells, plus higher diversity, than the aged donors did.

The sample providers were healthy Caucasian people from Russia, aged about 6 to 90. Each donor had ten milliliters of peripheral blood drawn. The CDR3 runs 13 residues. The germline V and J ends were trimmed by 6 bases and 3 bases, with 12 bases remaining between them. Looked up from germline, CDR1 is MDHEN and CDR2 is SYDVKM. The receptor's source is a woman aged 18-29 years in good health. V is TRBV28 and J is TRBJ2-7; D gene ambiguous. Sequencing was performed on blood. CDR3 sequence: CASRVGLNYEQYF. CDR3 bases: TGTGCCAGCAGGGTAGGGCTCAACTACGAGCAGTACTTC.